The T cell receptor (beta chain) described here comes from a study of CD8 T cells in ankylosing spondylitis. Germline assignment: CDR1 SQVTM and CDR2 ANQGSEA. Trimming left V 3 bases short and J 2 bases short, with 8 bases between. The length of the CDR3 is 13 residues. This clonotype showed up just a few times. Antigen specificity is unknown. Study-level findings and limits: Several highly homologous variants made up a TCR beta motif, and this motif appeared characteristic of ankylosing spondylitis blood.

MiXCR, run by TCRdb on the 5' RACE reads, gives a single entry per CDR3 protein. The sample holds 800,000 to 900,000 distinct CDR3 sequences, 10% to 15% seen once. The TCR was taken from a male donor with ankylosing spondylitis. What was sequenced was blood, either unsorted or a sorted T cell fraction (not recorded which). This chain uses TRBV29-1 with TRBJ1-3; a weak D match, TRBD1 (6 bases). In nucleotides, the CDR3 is TGCAGCGTTGACGGGGACACTGGAAACACCATATATTTT. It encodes CSVDGDTGNTIYF.